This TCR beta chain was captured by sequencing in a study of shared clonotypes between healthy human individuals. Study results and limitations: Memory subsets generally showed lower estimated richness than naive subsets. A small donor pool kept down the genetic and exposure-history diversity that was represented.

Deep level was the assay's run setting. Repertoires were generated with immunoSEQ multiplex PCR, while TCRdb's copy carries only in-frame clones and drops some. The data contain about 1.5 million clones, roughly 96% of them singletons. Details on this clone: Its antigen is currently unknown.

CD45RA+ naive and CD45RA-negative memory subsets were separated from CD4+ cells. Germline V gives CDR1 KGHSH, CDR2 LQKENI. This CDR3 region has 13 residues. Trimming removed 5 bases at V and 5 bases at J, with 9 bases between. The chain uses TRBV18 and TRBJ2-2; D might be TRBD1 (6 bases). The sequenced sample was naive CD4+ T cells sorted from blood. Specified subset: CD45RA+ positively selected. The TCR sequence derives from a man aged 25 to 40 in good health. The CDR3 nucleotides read TGTGCCAGCTCAATGCAGGGGACCGGGGAGCTGTTTTTT. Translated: CASSMQGTGELFF. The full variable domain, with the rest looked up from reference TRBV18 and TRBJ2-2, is NAGVMQNPRHLVRRRGQEARLRCSPMKGHSHVYWYRQLPEEGLKFMVYLQKENIIDESGMPKERFSAEFPKEGPSILRIQQVVRGDSAAYFCASSMQGTGELFFGEGSRLTVL.